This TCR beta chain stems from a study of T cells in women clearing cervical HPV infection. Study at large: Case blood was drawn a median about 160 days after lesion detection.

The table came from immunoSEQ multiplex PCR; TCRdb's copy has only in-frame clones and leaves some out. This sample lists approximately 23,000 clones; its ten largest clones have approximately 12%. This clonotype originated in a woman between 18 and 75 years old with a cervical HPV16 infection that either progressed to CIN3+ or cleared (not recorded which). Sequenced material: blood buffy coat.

CDR3 DNA, as far as it was read: TGTGCCTGGGCCGGGACAGGGGGCCAGGTCGACGAC. Encoded protein: CAWAGTGGQVDD. The whole CDR3 reads CAWAGTGGQVDDYTF. The chain links TRBV30 to TRBJ1-2, with TRBD1 matching over 12 bases. The read comes to an end 3 residues before the CDR3 does, leaving the germline J gene to fill in the end. The CDR3 has 15 amino acids. CDR1 is GTSNPN, CDR2 SVGIG, per germline (reference sequence).